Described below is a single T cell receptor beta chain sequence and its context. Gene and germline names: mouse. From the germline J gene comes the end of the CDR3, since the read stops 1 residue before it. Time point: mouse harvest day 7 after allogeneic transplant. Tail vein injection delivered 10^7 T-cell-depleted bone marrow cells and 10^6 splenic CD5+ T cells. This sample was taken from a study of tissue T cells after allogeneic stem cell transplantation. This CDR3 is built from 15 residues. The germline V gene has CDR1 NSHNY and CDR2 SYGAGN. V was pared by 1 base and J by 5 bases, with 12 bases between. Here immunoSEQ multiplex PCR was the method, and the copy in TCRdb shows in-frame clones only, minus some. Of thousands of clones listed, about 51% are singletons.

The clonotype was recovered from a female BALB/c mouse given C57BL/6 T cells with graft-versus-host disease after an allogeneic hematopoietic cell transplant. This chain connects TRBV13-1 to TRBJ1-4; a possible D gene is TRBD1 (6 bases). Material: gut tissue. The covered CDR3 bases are TGTGCCAGCAGTGATTGGGGGGACACTAACGAAAGATTATTT. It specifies CASSDWGDTNERLF. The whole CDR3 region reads CASSDWGDTNERLFF.